These 8 T cell receptor beta chains were sequenced from one sample in a study of PD-L1 blockade in urothelial cancer. Time point defined: pretreatment peripheral blood. Sequencing used immunoSEQ multiplex PCR; TCRdb keeps in-frame clones, though not all of them. The sample lists about 86,000 clones, about 85% seen once, with about 15% in the top ten. The specimen comprised PBMCs, sampled around atezolizumab (anti-PD-L1) treatment. The origin of the receptors is a man between 60 and 75 years old with urothelial cancer.

This clone appeared a few times. The CDR3 nucleotides read TGTGCCAGCAGTTTAGACACCAGCTATGGCTACACCTTC. It translates to CASSLDTSYGYTF. The V and J genes are TRBV27 and TRBJ1-2; D uncertain. The germline V and J ends were trimmed by 2 bases and 4 bases, with 8 bases remaining between them. In germline, CDR1 is MNHEY, CDR2 SMNVEV (reference sequence). CDR3 length: 13 amino acids.

The V call is TRBV7-2, the J call TRBJ2-3; 8 bases are shared with TRBD2. The length of the CDR3 is 15 residues. V shed 3 bases, J shed 1 base, and the junction held 3 bases outside the gene matches. Looked up from germline, CDR1 is SGHTA and CDR2 is FQGNSA. The CDR3 loop is CASSLVSGGTDTQYF. CDR3 coding DNA: TGTGCCAGCAGCTTGGTTAGCGGGGGCACAGATACGCAGTATTTT. Full variable domain (remainder filled in from reference TRBV7-2 and TRBJ2-3): GAGVSQSPSNKVTEKGKDVELRCDPISGHTALYWYRQSLGQGLEFLIYFQGNSAPDKSGLPSDRFSAERTGGSVSTLTIQRTQQEDSAVYLCASSLVSGGTDTQYFGPGTRLTVL.

The chain couples TRBV19 to TRBJ2-5; D perhaps matches TRBD2 (6 bases). In germline, CDR1 is LNHDA, CDR2 SQIVND (reference sequence). CDR3 length: 13 residues. V dropped 7 bases and J dropped 5 bases, with 14 bases sitting between them. CDR3 in DNA: TGTGCCAGTAAATCCGGGGCGGGGGAGACCCAGTACTTC. Amino acids: CASKSGAGETQYF.

This chain joins TRBV18 and TRBJ2-7; 14 nucleotides match TRBD2. With V trimmed by 3 bases and J by 6 bases, 7 bases remained unmatched. Germline CDR1 is KGHSH and CDR2 is LQKENI. The CDR3 loop spans 16 amino acids. CDR3 DNA: TGTGCCAGCTCACCCCCTGGGACTAGCGGGGGTCTCGAGCAGTACTTC. Protein: CASSPPGTSGGLEQYF.

The chain couples TRBV7-2 to TRBJ2-3; weak D call: TRBD2 (5 bases). The CDR3 contains 15 residues. Trimming pared 2 bases from V and 2 bases from J, leaving 11 bases between. The germline CDR1 and CDR2 sequences are SGHTA and FQGNSA. The CDR3 DNA reads as TGTGCCAGCAGCTTAAGGAGCGGACCCACAGATACGCAGTATTTT. Its translation: CASSLRSGPTDTQYF.

The chain recombines TRBV11-3 with TRBJ2-7; D ambiguous. Germline V gene data show CDR1 as SGHNT and CDR2 as YENEEA. The CDR3 is made up of 14 amino acids. Trimming stripped 3 bases from V and 1 base from J, with 10 bases between. The CDR3 region is CASSFLARSYEQYF. CDR3 coding DNA: TGTGCCAGCAGCTTCCTCGCCAGATCCTACGAGCAGTACTTC.

The chain recombines TRBV4-3 with TRBJ1-5; no clear D. Per the germline V gene, CDR1 is LGHNA and CDR2 is YSLEER. The CDR3 covers 15 residues. Trimming took off 6 bases at V and 0 bases at J, with 12 bases between the two ends. The CDR3 DNA is TGCGCCAGCAGTTCCGACTACAATAGCAATCAGCCCCAGCATTTT. This translates into CASSSDYNSNQPQHF.

This CDR3 reads CASSLGASGATDTQYF. For the CDR3, the DNA is TGCGCCAGCAGCTTGGGGGCTAGCGGGGCCACAGATACGCAGTATTTT. The chain couples TRBV5-1 to TRBJ2-3; 9 nucleotides match TRBD2. Germline-derived CDR1 and CDR2 are SGHRS and YFSETQ. This CDR3 comprises 16 residues. The junction had 4 bases not matched to a gene; V was cut back by 0 bases and J by 2 bases.